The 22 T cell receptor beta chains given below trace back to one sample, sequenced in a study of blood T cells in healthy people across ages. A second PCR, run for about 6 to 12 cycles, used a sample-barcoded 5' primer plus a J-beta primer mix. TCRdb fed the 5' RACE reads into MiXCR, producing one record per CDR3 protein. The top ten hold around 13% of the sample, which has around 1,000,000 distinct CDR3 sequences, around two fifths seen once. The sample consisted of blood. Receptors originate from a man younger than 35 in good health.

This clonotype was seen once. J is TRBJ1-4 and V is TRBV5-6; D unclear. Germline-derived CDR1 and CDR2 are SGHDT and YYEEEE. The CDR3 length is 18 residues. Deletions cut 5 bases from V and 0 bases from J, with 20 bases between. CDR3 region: CASSSTTRWRTTNEKLFF. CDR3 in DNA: TGTGCCAGCAGTTCTACGACAAGGTGGCGGACAACTAATGAAAAACTGTTTTTT. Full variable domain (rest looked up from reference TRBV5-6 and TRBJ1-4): DAGVTQSPTHLIKTRGQQVTLRCSPKSGHDTVSWYQQALGQGPQFIFQYYEEEERQRGNFPDRFSGHQFPNYSSELNVNALLLGDSALYLCASSSTTRWRTTNEKLFFGSGTQLSVL.

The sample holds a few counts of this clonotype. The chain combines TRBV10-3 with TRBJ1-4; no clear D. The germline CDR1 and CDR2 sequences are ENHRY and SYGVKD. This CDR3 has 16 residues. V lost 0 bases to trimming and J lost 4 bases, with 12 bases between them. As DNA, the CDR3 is TGTGCCATCAGTGAGTCTCTCGCACAGTTTAATGAAAAACTGTTTTTT. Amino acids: CAISESLAQFNEKLFF.

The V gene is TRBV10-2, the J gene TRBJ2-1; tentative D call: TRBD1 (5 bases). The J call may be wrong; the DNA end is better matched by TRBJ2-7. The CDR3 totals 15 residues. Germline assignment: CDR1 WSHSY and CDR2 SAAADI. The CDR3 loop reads CASFRGVSSYNEQYF. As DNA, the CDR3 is TGCGCCAGTTTTAGGGGCGTCAGCTCCTACAATGAGCAGTACTTC.

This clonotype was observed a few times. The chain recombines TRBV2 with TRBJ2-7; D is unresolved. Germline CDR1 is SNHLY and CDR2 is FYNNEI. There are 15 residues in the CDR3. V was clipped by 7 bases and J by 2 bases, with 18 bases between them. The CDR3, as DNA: TGTGCCAGCAAAGGTGGTCGAACCCCCGCCTACGAGCAGTACTTC. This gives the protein CASKGGRTPAYEQYF.

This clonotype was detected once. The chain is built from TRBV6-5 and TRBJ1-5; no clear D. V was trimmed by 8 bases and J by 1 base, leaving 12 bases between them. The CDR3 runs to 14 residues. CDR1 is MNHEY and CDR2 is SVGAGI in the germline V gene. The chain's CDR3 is CASGYTRSNQPQHF. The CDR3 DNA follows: TGTGCCAGCGGATACACGAGGAGCAATCAGCCCCAGCATTTT.

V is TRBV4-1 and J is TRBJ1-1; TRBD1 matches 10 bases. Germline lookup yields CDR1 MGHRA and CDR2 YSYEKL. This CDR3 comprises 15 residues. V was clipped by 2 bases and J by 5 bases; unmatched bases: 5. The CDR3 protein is CASSQPDRGRTEAFF. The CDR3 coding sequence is TGCGCCAGCAGCCAACCCGACAGGGGGCGTACTGAAGCTTTCTTT.

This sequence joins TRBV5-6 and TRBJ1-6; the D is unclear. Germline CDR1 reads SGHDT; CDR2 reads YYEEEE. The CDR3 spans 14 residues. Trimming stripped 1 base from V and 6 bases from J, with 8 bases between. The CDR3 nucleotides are TGTGCCAGCAGCTTGAGGCTCGTTAATTCACCCCTCCACTTT. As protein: CASSLRLVNSPLHF.

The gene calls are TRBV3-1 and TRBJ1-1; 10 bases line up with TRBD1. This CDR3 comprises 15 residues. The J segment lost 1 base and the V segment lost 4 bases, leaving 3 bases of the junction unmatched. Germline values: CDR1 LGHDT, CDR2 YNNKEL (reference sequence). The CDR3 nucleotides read TGTGCCAGCAGCCGGGGACAGGGGAGGAACACTGAAGCTTTCTTT. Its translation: CASSRGQGRNTEAFF.

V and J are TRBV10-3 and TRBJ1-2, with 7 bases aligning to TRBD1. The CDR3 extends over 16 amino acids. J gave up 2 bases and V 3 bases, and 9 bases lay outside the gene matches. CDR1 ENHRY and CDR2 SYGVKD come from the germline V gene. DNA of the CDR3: TGTGCCATCAGTGAAAAGACAGGGAAGGTAAACTATGGCTACACCTTC. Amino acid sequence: CAISEKTGKVNYGYTF.

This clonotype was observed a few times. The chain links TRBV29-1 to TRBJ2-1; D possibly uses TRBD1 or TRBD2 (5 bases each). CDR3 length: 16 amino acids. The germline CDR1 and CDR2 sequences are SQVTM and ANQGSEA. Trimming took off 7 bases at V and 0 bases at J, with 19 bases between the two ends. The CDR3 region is CSGRGAPGSSYNEQFF. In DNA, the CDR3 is TGCAGCGGTAGAGGCGCTCCAGGGAGCTCCTACAATGAGCAGTTCTTC.

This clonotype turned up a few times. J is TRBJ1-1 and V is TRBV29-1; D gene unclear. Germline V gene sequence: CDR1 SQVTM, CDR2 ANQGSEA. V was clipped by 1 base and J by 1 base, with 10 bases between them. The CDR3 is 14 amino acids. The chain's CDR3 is CSVEVPGRNTEAFF. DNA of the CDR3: TGCAGCGTTGAAGTCCCAGGCCGGAACACTGAAGCTTTCTTT.

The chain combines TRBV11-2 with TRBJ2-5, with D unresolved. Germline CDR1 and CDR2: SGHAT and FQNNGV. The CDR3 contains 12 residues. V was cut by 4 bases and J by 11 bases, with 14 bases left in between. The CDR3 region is CASSSNTDEQYF. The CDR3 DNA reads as TGTGCCAGCAGCTCCAACACCGATGAGCAGTACTTC.

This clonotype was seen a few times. Written as DNA, the CDR3 is TGTGCCAGCAGGGTGTCTCCGTACCAAGAGACCCAGTACTTC. Translated: CASRVSPYQETQYF. V gene TRBV7-2 combines with J gene TRBJ2-5; D gene uncertain. In germline, CDR1 is SGHTA, CDR2 FQGNSA. This CDR3 spans 14 amino acids. The germline V and J ends were trimmed by 6 bases and 0 bases, with 11 bases remaining between them.

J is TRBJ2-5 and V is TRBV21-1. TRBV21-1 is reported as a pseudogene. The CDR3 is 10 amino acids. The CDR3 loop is CASIGKTQYF. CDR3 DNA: TGTGCCAGCATAGGGAAGACCCAGTACTTC.

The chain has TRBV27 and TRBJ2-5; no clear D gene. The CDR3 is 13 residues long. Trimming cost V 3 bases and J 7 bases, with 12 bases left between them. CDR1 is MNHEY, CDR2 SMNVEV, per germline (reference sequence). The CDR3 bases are TGTGCCAGCAGTTTTACTTCTGAAGGGACCCAGTACTTC. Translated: CASSFTSEGTQYF.

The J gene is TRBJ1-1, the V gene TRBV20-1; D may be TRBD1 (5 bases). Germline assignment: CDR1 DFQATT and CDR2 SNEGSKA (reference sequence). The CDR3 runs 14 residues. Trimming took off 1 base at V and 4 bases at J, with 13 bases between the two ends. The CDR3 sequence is CSARAPGGFTEAFF. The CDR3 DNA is TGCAGTGCTAGAGCCCCCGGGGGGTTCACTGAAGCTTTCTTT.

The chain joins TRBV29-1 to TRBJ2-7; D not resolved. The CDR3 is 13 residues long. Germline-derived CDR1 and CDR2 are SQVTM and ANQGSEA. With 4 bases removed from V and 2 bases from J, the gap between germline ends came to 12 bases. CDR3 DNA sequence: TGCAGCGTTGGTCAGCCCTTAACCTACGAGCAGTACTTC. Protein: CSVGQPLTYEQYF.

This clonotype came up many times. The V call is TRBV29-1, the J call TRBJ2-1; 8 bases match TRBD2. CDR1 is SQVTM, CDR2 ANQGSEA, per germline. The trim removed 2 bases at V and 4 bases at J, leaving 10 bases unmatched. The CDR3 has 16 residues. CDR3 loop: CSVESGTSTKYNEQFF. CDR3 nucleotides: TGCAGCGTTGAATCCGGGACTAGTACGAAGTACAATGAGCAGTTCTTC.

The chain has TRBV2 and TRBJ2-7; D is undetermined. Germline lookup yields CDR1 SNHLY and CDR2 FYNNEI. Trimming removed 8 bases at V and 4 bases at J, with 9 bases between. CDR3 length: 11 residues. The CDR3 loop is CASPGGYEQYF. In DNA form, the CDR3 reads TGTGCCAGCCCGGGTGGGTACGAGCAGTACTTC.

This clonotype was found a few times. The CDR3 loop reads CASSQDLSENTDTQYF. The CDR3 DNA follows: TGTGCCAGCAGCCAAGATCTGTCAGAGAACACAGATACGCAGTATTTT. The gene calls are TRBV3-1 and TRBJ2-3, with D hard to call. CDR1 LGHDT and CDR2 YNNKEL come from the germline V gene (reference sequence). This CDR3 is 16 amino acids long. The V gene lost 0 bases and the J gene lost 2 bases, with 12 bases spanning the gap.

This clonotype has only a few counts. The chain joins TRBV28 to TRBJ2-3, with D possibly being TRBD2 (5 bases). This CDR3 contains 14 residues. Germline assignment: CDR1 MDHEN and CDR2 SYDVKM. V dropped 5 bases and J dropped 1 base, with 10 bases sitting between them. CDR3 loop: CASSPGSRTDTQYF. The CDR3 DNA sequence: TGTGCCAGCAGTCCGGGATCACGCACAGATACGCAGTATTTT.

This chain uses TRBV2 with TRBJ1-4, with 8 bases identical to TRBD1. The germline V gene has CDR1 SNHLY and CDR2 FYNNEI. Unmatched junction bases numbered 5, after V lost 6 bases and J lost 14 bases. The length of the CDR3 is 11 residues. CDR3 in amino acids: CASRITGGLFF. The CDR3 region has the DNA TGTGCCAGCAGGATAACAGGGGGGCTGTTTTTT.